These T cell receptor beta chains were read from a single sample in a study of T cell repertoires in cytomegalovirus infection. Each CDR3 protein is one row after TCRdb ran MiXCR on the reads. The data contain roughly 220,000 distinct CDR3 sequences, around 35% of them seen just once; the ten biggest clones take up roughly three fifths. No antigen has been assigned to these receptors. The sequencing used CD8+ T cells from cultured PBMCs, collected from culture after CMV antigen stimulation. These receptors all stem from a human donor in good health (CMV status not recorded). Some clones in this sample may be carry-over from other donors' samples. The conserved cysteine and the conserved F or W are not part of the CDR3 here. D genes are given only for firm matches.

cdr3_length,v_call,d_call,cdr3_aa
12,TRBV13,NA,ASSLAAISYEQY
14,TRBV28,TRBD2,ASSPTSGESTDTQY
15,TRBV7-6,NA,ASSLGVKGPHGETQY
17,TRBV11-2,TRBD2,ASSRMRGGRYKGTDTQY
13,TRBV25-1,TRBD1,ASSEPEQGKTEAF
13,TRBV7-9,TRBD1,ASSTATGFVTEAF
15,TRBV7-2,TRBD2,ASSLATSGRPDDTQY
14,TRBV7-3,NA,ASSLPWVGDTDTQY
14,TRBV4-1,TRBD2,ASSQDRRGGVETQY
15,TRBV20-1,NA,SARPKGGDSTYNEQF
13,TRBV7-9,TRBD2,ASSLVREASYEQY
12,TRBV12-3/TRBV12-4,TRBD1,ASSFDRVSYGYT
13,TRBV7-8,TRBD1,ASSPRTGGTGELL
10,TRBV12-3/TRBV12-4,NA,ASTLGNTEAF
12,TRBV7-2,NA,ASSIGLSNQPQH
14,TRBV15,NA,ATSRAGPGPGEKLF
13,TRBV7-6,TRBD2,ASSLGGGVTDTQY
12,TRBV7-9,NA,ASSSRQTYNEQF
15,TRBV7-9,NA,ASSLRRVRTFRETQY
14,TRBV20-1,TRBD1,SARTSDRGPYNEQF
13,TRBV5-1,NA,ASSLERLERNEQF
17,TRBV9,TRBD2,ASSISPMTSGSTYNEQF
17,TRBV7-6,TRBD2,ASSHLAGVPTDSYNEQF
11,TRBV7-9,NA,ASSFGGEETQY
13,TRBV7-9,TRBD1,ASSLEDRDRSPLH
14,TRBV3-1,NA,ASSQDGRYGANVLT